The 13 T cell receptor beta chains given below trace back to one sample, sequenced in a study of T cell repertoires in cytomegalovirus infection. TCRdb analysed the reads with MiXCR anew, one entry per CDR3 protein. Found here are approximately 65,000 distinct CDR3 sequences, around 20% of them singletons; the top ten hold around 70%. Their antigen targets remain unknown. This specimen consisted of CD8+ T cells from cultured PBMCs, obtained from culture after CMV antigen stimulation. These receptors were collected from a human donor in good health (CMV status not recorded). Some clones in this sample may be carry-over from other donors' samples.

This clonotype was seen a handful of times. The chain couples TRBV7-8 to TRBJ2-7; D could derive from TRBD1 or TRBD2 (5 bases each). The ends were cut back, 3 bases at V and 3 bases at J, with 12 bases in the middle. Germline V gene lookup returns CDR1 SGHVS and CDR2 FQNEAQ. The CDR3 has 14 amino acids. The CDR3 DNA sequence: TGTGCCAGCAGCTTGGGGGACCCAGACTACGAGCAGTACTTC. This sequence encodes CASSLGDPDYEQYF.

The chain is built from TRBV7-2 and TRBJ1-1, with TRBD1 matching 8 bases. The CDR3 totals 17 residues. Per germline, CDR1 SGHTA and CDR2 FQGNSA. The J segment lost 1 base and the V segment lost 0 bases, leaving 7 bases of the junction unmatched. The CDR3 is CASSLAIGQGRNTEAFF. CDR3 bases: TGTGCCAGCAGCTTAGCCATTGGACAGGGAAGGAACACTGAAGCTTTCTTT.

This clonotype was seen many times. The chain combines TRBV10-3 with TRBJ1-1; D remains unclear. V was clipped by 0 bases and J by 10 bases, with 21 bases between them. This CDR3 is 16 amino acids long. Germline V gene sequence: CDR1 ENHRY, CDR2 SYGVKD. DNA for the CDR3: TGTGCCATCAGTGAGTCGGGGAGGCCAAAGGTTGTGGGAGCTTTCTTT. The encoded protein is CAISESGRPKVVGAFF.

The gene calls are TRBV7-2 and TRBJ1-2; TRBD1 aligns across 7 bases. CDR1 SGHTA and CDR2 FQGNSA come from the germline V gene. J gave up 13 bases and V 2 bases, and 16 bases lay outside the gene matches. This CDR3 is 15 amino acids long. CDR3 region: CASSLSNRAAGGFTF. In nucleotides, the CDR3 is TGTGCCAGCAGCTTATCTAATCGGGCGGCAGGGGGATTCACCTTC.

This chain links TRBV7-2 with TRBJ2-1; maybe TRBD2 (5 bases). The V end lost 3 bases, the J end lost 7 bases, and 25 bases lay between the germline ends. There are 18 residues in the CDR3. Per germline, CDR1 SGHTA and CDR2 FQGNSA. The CDR3, as DNA: TGTGCCAGCAGCTTCCCCATCCCCAGCGGCCTTCCTCCGAATGAGCAGTTCTTC. Translated, it gives CASSFPIPSGLPPNEQFF. Based on the CDR3 plus reference TRBV7-2 and TRBJ2-1, the full variable domain is GAGVSQSPSNKVTEKGKDVELRCDPISGHTALYWYRQSLGQGLEFLIYFQGNSAPDKSGLPSDRFSAERTGGSVSTLTIQRTQQEDSAVYLCASSFPIPSGLPPNEQFFGPGTRLTVL.

The V call is TRBV13, the J call TRBJ1-1; possible D gene TRBD1, 6 bases. Deletions cut 3 bases from V and 0 bases from J, with 8 bases between. The CDR3 sequence is 14 residues long. The germline V gene has CDR1 PRHDT and CDR2 FYEKMQ (reference sequence). This chain's CDR3 is CASSFEGVNTEAFF. Written as DNA, the CDR3 is TGTGCCAGCAGCTTTGAGGGGGTGAACACTGAAGCTTTCTTT. Full variable domain (remainder filled in from reference TRBV13 and TRBJ1-1): AAGVIQSPRHLIKEKRETATLKCYPIPRHDTVYWYQQGPGQDPQFLISFYEKMQSDKGSIPDRFSAQQFSDYHSELNMSSLELGDSALYFCASSFEGVNTEAFFGQGTRLTVV.

In this sample, this clonotype turned up a few times. The chain employs TRBV10-3 and TRBJ2-1; D is ambiguous. This CDR3 spans 13 amino acids. CDR1 is ENHRY and CDR2 is SYGVKD in the germline V gene. V lost 10 bases and J 0 bases, leaving 10 bases between the germline ends. In DNA form, the CDR3 reads TGTGCCAGCTCACCCCCCTCCTACAATGAGCAGTTCTTC. It translates to CASSPPSYNEQFF.

The table lists this clonotype with a few counts. The chain is built from TRBV12-5 and TRBJ2-1, with D tentatively TRBD1 (5 bases). This CDR3 has 14 residues. Germline CDR1 and CDR2: LGHNT and FRNRAP. V was pared by 1 base and J by 9 bases, with 13 bases between. CDR3 sequence: CASGLADSSGEQFF. The CDR3 DNA reads as TGTGCTAGTGGTTTGGCTGACAGTTCGGGTGAGCAGTTCTTC. The full variable domain, rest sourced from reference TRBV12-5 and TRBJ2-1, is DARVTQTPRHKVTEMGQEVTMRCQPILGHNTVFWYRQTMMQGLELLAYFRNRAPLDDSGMPKDRFSAEMPDATLATLKIQPSEPRDSAVYFCASGLADSSGEQFFGPGTRLTVL.

This chain links TRBV27 with TRBJ2-5, with D hard to call. Trimming stripped 8 bases from V and 9 bases from J, with 19 bases between. CDR1 and CDR2 (germline): MNHEY, SMNVEV (reference sequence). This CDR3 spans 13 amino acids. For the CDR3, the DNA is TGTGCCAGCCGCTCGACGATTTATCGGGCCCAGTACTTC. This codes for CASRSTIYRAQYF.

The V call is TRBV6-6, the J call TRBJ2-7, with a weak D call TRBD1 (6 bases). CDR3 length equals 12 residues. V was pared by 6 bases and J by 4 bases, with 10 bases between. The germline V gene has CDR1 MNHNY and CDR2 SVGAGI (reference sequence). The CDR3 DNA sequence: TGTGCCAGCAGAGCCACAGGGTACGAGCAGTACTTC. Translated: CASRATGYEQYF.

This clonotype was counted a few times. This chain uses TRBV6-2 or TRBV6-3 with TRBJ1-1; TRBD1 might be the D (5 bases). Trimming took 10 bases from V and 3 from J, leaving 15 bases between them. The CDR3 runs to 13 residues. Germline-derived CDR1 and CDR2 are MNHEY and SVGEGT. The CDR3: CATWGRRYTEAFF. The DNA of the CDR3 is TGTGCCACCTGGGGACGTCGGTACACTGAAGCTTTCTTT.

The chain is built from TRBV28 and TRBJ1-3; no definite D call. V was pared by 5 bases and J by 0 bases, with 11 bases between. Germline CDR1 MDHEN, CDR2 SYDVKM. The CDR3 covers 15 residues. CDR3 in amino acids: CASSPRISSGNTIYF. The CDR3 region has the DNA TGTGCCAGCAGTCCGCGAATTAGCTCTGGAAACACCATATATTTT. The full variable domain, its missing parts supplied by reference TRBV28 and TRBJ1-3, is DVKVTQSSRYLVKRTGEKVFLECVQDMDHENMFWYRQDPGLGLRLIYFSYDVKMKEKGDIPEGYSVSREKKERFSLILESASTNQTSMYLCASSPRISSGNTIYFGEGSWLTVV.

V is TRBV7-8 and J is TRBJ1-1; a possible D gene is TRBD1 (5 bases). Germline V gives CDR1 SGHVS, CDR2 FQNEAQ. The CDR3 runs 18 residues. V was pared by 0 bases and J by 1 base, with 18 bases between. The CDR3 DNA reads TGTGCCAGCAGCTTAGCCTTGACGCTTCAGGGACCGAACACTGAAGCTTTCTTT. Protein product: CASSLALTLQGPNTEAFF.